A single sample gave rise to the 19 T cell receptor beta chains below, sequenced in a study of blood T cells in healthy people across ages. With a J-beta primer mix and a sample-barcoded 5' primer, a second PCR ran about 7 to 11 cycles. In TCRdb, the 5' RACE reads were re-called with MiXCR into one record per CDR3 protein. The table has approximately 850,000 distinct CDR3 sequences, more than 40% seen once. The source material was blood. The origin of the receptors is a man aged 55 to 70 in good health.

This clonotype has a count of ten or more. The chain has TRBV29-1 and TRBJ2-5; D assignment may be TRBD1 or TRBD2 (6 bases each). The CDR3 is 14 amino acids. The germline gives CDR1 SQVTM, CDR2 ANQGSEA. The ends were cut back, 6 bases at V and 2 bases at J, with 16 bases in the middle. The CDR3: CSVGPGGLQETQYF. CDR3 DNA sequence: TGCAGCGTCGGCCCCGGGGGCTTACAAGAGACCCAGTACTTC.

V gene TRBV20-1 combines with J gene TRBJ1-5; D possibly corresponds to TRBD1 (6 bases). V lost 1 base and J lost 2, with 12 bases in between. CDR3 size: 15 residues. In germline, CDR1 is DFQATT, CDR2 SNEGSKA (reference sequence). The CDR3 sequence: CSARGSGVGNQPQHF. CDR3 DNA: TGCAGTGCTAGAGGCTCAGGGGTTGGCAATCAGCCCCAGCATTTT.

The genes are TRBV5-5 and TRBJ1-4; TRBD1 is a possible D gene (6 bases). Germline V gene lookup returns CDR1 SGHKS and CDR2 YYEKEE (reference sequence). There are 15 residues in the CDR3. V was shortened by 4 bases and J by 7 bases, with 17 bases between the two germline ends. In nucleotides, the CDR3 is TGTGCCAGCAGCCAACAACAGGGTGGTGGTGAAAAACTGTTTTTT. Protein product: CASSQQQGGGEKLFF. Full variable domain (missing parts from reference TRBV5-5 and TRBJ1-4): DAGVTQSPTHLIKTRGQQVTLRCSPISGHKSVSWYQQVLGQGPQFIFQYYEKEERGRGNFPDRFSARQFPNYSSELNVNALLLGDSALYLCASSQQQGGGEKLFFGSGTQLSVL.

This clonotype was found a few times. The rearrangement links TRBV20-1 to TRBJ2-7; possible D gene TRBD1, 6 bases. Germline-derived CDR1 and CDR2 are DFQATT and SNEGSKA (reference sequence). V lost 4 bases, J lost 0 bases, and 13 bases lay in between. This CDR3 has 14 residues. CDR3 coding DNA: TGCAGTGCTATGACAGGCGATAGCTCCTACGAGCAGTACTTC. Protein sequence: CSAMTGDSSYEQYF.

This chain uses TRBV6-2 or TRBV6-3 with TRBJ2-7; TRBD1 might be the D (5 bases). Trimming cost V 7 bases and J 7 bases, with 14 bases left between them. The CDR3 is made up of 12 amino acids. The germline CDR1 and CDR2 sequences are MNHEY and SVGEGT. The DNA of the CDR3 is TGTGCCAGCACCTTAAGGGGAATTGAGCAGTACTTC. It is translated as CASTLRGIEQYF.

V is TRBV6-1 and J is TRBJ1-1; D gene unclear. The V gene lost 1 base and the J gene lost 1 base, with 7 bases spanning the gap. Looked up from germline, CDR1 is MNHNS and CDR2 is SASEGT. The CDR3 extends over 14 amino acids. The chain's CDR3 is CASSEGGWNTEAFF. The CDR3 bases are TGTGCCAGCAGTGAAGGGGGATGGAACACTGAAGCTTTCTTT.

The V call is TRBV6-5, the J call TRBJ1-2; weak D call: TRBD1 (5 bases). V was clipped by 6 bases and J by 8 bases, with 22 bases between them. Germline-derived CDR1 and CDR2 are MNHEY and SVGAGI. The CDR3 consists of 15 residues. CDR3 DNA sequence: TGTGCCAGCAGGTCTATCGGGCAGGGTGGTGGAGGCTACACCTTC. It encodes CASRSIGQGGGGYTF.

The genes are TRBV29-1 and TRBJ2-5; D possibly corresponds to TRBD2 (6 bases). CDR3 size: 14 residues. V was shortened by 6 bases and J by 5 bases, with 19 bases between the two germline ends. Germline lookup yields CDR1 SQVTM and CDR2 ANQGSEA. The CDR3 sequence: CSVELGTRYETQYF. The CDR3 DNA sequence: TGCAGCGTAGAGCTCGGGACTCGCTACGAGACCCAGTACTTC.

In DNA, the CDR3 is TGTGCCAGCAGCCGAACAGGGGGCCACACCGGGGAGCTGTTTTTT. This gives the protein CASSRTGGHTGELFF. V and J are TRBV11-3 and TRBJ2-2; 9 nucleotides agree with TRBD1. Trimming cost V 5 bases and J 3 bases; bases outside gene matches: 4. Germline CDR1 is SGHNT and CDR2 is YENEEA. The CDR3 covers 15 residues.

The chain carries TRBV20-1 and TRBJ2-3, with 8 bases aligning to TRBD2. V lost 1 base and J lost 4; bases outside the gene matches: 7. Germline CDR1 DFQATT, CDR2 SNEGSKA (reference sequence). The CDR3 sequence is 15 residues long. As DNA, the CDR3 is TGCAGTGCTAGAGGGGGCCGGGGGGGTGCAGATACGCAGTATTTT. Amino acid sequence: CSARGGRGGADTQYF.

The chain carries TRBV11-2 and TRBJ2-5; 9 nucleotides agree with TRBD1. The J call may be faulty, since TRBJ2-7 better matches the DNA end. CDR1 and CDR2 (germline): SGHAT, FQNNGV. This CDR3 has 16 residues. The CDR3 loop is CASSFLEQGAKYEQYF. CDR3 nucleotide sequence: TGTGCCAGCAGCTTTCTTGAACAGGGGGCAAAGTACGAGCAGTACTTC.

The rearrangement uses TRBV20-1 and TRBJ2-1; 9 nucleotides line up with TRBD2. CDR1 and CDR2 from the germline V gene are DFQATT and SNEGSKA (reference sequence). This CDR3 is built from 13 residues. V shed 3 bases, J shed 9 bases, and the junction held 6 bases outside the gene matches. The CDR3 is CSARTLAGSEQFF. In DNA form, the CDR3 reads TGCAGTGCTAGGACACTAGCGGGCAGTGAGCAGTTCTTC.

V gene TRBV20-1 combines with J gene TRBJ2-6; 11 bases are a match to TRBD2. The trim removed 0 bases at V and 0 bases at J, leaving 7 bases unmatched. The germline gives CDR1 DFQATT, CDR2 SNEGSKA (reference sequence). The CDR3 runs to 19 residues. The CDR3 DNA reads as TGCAGTGCTAGAGACGGGACTAGCGGAGGGACCTCTGGGGCCAACGTCCTGACTTTC. As protein: CSARDGTSGGTSGANVLTF.

This chain links TRBV2 with TRBJ1-5; 8 nucleotides match TRBD1. Germline V gives CDR1 SNHLY, CDR2 FYNNEI. This CDR3 has 13 residues. Losses at the gene ends were 7 bases for V and 4 bases for J; bases not matched to a gene: 3. The CDR3 DNA follows: TGTGCCAGCAATGGACAGGGTAATCAGCCCCAGCATTTT. Protein: CASNGQGNQPQHF.

The J gene is TRBJ2-1, the V gene TRBV7-9; 9 bases agree with TRBD2. The CDR3 runs 15 residues. V dropped 2 bases and J dropped 8; count of bases not matched to a gene: 7. CDR1 is SEHNR and CDR2 is FQNEAQ in the germline V gene (reference sequence). The CDR3 is CASSLRSGGRDEQFF. CDR3 sequence (DNA): TGTGCCAGCAGCTTAAGGAGCGGGGGGCGGGATGAGCAGTTCTTC.

The chain recombines TRBV4-1 with TRBJ2-7; D is ambiguous. V was cut by 3 bases and J by 4 bases, with 13 bases left in between. Germline V lookup: CDR1 MGHRA, CDR2 YSYEKL. The CDR3 runs to 14 residues. CDR3: CASSQTPVGYEQYF. CDR3 DNA sequence: TGCGCCAGCAGCCAGACCCCGGTTGGGTACGAGCAGTACTTC.

This clonotype was seen a handful of times. The chain carries TRBV18 and TRBJ2-3, with 7 nucleotides matching TRBD1. The ends lost 3 bases at V and 2 bases at J; junction bases unmatched: 11. The CDR3 contains 17 residues. Per the germline V gene, CDR1 is KGHSH and CDR2 is LQKENI. In DNA, the CDR3 is TGTGCCAGCTCACCTTCCCCCGGACAGGATTTCACAGATACGCAGTATTTT. It is translated as CASSPSPGQDFTDTQYF.

The chain links TRBV11-2 to TRBJ1-1; a weak D match, TRBD1 (5 bases). Trimming stripped 6 bases from V and 5 bases from J, with 19 bases between. Germline CDR1 SGHAT, CDR2 FQNNGV. The CDR3 has 15 residues. CDR3 coding DNA: TGTGCCAGCAGACGGGACTTGACCAGTGAAACTGAAGCTTTCTTT. Its protein product is CASRRDLTSETEAFF.

This clonotype turned up a few times. This rearrangement joins TRBV18 to TRBJ1-5, with TRBD1 as a possible D gene (5 bases). The V end lost 0 bases, the J end lost 4 bases, and 16 bases lay between the germline ends. Germline-derived CDR1 and CDR2 are KGHSH and LQKENI. The CDR3 has 17 residues. CDR3 nucleotides: TGTGCCAGCTCACCACCCGGGGCGGGGAGTGGAAATCAGCCCCAGCATTTT. Translation: CASSPPGAGSGNQPQHF.